This TCR beta chain was observed in a study of blood T cells in healthy people across ages (dated by TCRdb to between 2014 and 2017). Regarding the study in general: In model experiments, template switching captured about one uniquely barcoded TCR beta cDNA molecule for every two T cells. The donors were divided into four age groups: young (average approximately 17 years), middle-aged (around 37), aged (about 62) and long-lived (about 80). The study measured age-related changes in TCR beta repertoire diversity using deep sequencing normalized with unique cDNA molecular identifiers. Two additional independent replicas of 1 million unique cDNA reads from the same blood draw were analyzed for two donors (one aged 18 to 30 and one aged 80 or older). Here is what the overall study found, with its caveats: Observed TCR beta diversity correlated strongly with the percentage of naive T cells measured by flow cytometry. As age increased, observed TCR beta diversity per million T cells dropped in a roughly linear way, and a significant reduction was already evident by age around 41. Conclusive comparison of naive and antigen-experienced compartments was prevented by the profiling of bulk unsorted PBMCs. Estimates of total diversity from one million sequenced T cells were regarded as lower bounds and underestimates. Because donor CMV infection status was unknown, age-related changes in expanded clonotypes were potentially confounded. Compared with the aged group, more naive CD4+ T cells, fewer expanded clones and increased TCR diversity were shown by the long-lived group, suggesting age selection.

The germline V gene (reference sequence) supplies CDR1 SEHNR and CDR2 FQNEAQ. From cysteine to phenylalanine, the CDR3 is 18 amino acids long. Only CDR3 DNA remains: 54 bases, in frame from the first base. V loses 5 bases of germline sequence and J loses 0 bases, and the interval between the two ends is 17 bases. This clonotype was observed a handful of times. The specificity of this receptor is unknown. Base qualities are not provided; no much larger clone lies one nucleotide away. Library preparation employed 5' RACE. Sequencing instrument: Illumina HiSeq 2500. The second PCR ran for roughly 6 to 11 cycles and used a J-beta primer mix along with a sample-barcoded 5' primer. A template-switch 5' adaptor carrying 12 random nucleotides introduced a unique molecular identifier onto each TCR beta cDNA molecule. At least 2.5 million CDR3-containing paired-end reads were obtained from each sample. First-strand cDNA was synthesized from all RNA with the Mint cDNA synthesis kit, primed by a TRBC-specific oligonucleotide. Following uracil-DNA glycosylase treatment, a first 18-cycle PCR with universal primers M1SS and BC2_uni_R was performed on all cDNA. The original pipeline was this. For normalization, 1 million high-quality reads were randomly selected from each sample, with every read carrying a distinct molecular identifier. Reads with shared molecular identifiers were discarded instead of being binned into consensus sequences. MiTCR, run with a Q25 quality threshold and the strictest error-elimination algorithm, handled CDR3 identification, clonotype clustering and error correction. A nonparametric unseen species model with Euler transformation was used to estimate lower-bound total TCR beta diversity. Through fastp at Q25 and MiXCR, TCRdb rebuilt clones from the public reads, retaining in-frame beta chains. CDR3 protein duplicates are merged, each entry listing the most common genes and DNA. Clone size and V and J calls follow TCRdb, not the original study. Recorded for this sample are about 800,000 distinct CDR3 sequences; approximately 25% of them occurred a single time. Roughly 3.5% of the sample is in the top ten clones.

Systemically healthy Caucasian individuals from Russia, roughly 40 in total and aged about 6 to 95 years, were included as donors. Each donor gave roughly 11 milliliters of peripheral blood, drawn into EDTA-treated Vacutainer tubes. PBMCs were isolated by Ficoll-Paque density-gradient centrifugation, with at least 6 million obtained per sample. Trizol reagent was used to extract total RNA from the PBMCs, yielding at least 5.5 micrograms per sample. The percentages of naive CD45RAhigh/CD27high T cells were determined by flow cytometry on a PBMC aliquot from every donor. This same sample was also part of a study on T cells of mothers and their children. In that second paper, the authors write: Donors were nine systemically healthy Caucasian individuals: three mothers and their six children. cDNA synthesis consumed the entire amount of extracted RNA, loaded at around 1.5 ug RNA in each 15 ul reaction. Sample barcodes and 2-4 random nucleotides were added via the M1S primer in the second PCR. Each mother yielded over 9 million TCR beta CDR3 reads and each child 2.5 million to 3.5 million reads. TCR recombination output is similarly shaped by thymic selection in related and unrelated pairs, with a minor effect exerted by inherited differences. Normalized repertoire overlap was always found to be slightly, but never significantly, higher in related mother-child pairs than in unrelated mother-child pairs. No persistent microchimeric T cell clones were found, with a detection sensitivity of approximately 100 clones per million clonotypes. Deep NGS was used in the study to compare the TCR beta repertoires of mothers and children and to look for features that separate related mother-child pairs from unrelated individuals. The mean age was roughly 40 +/- 4 years for the mothers and about 10 +/- 4 years for the children. After adapter ligation was performed with NEBNext reagents, the libraries were sequenced on an Illumina HiSeq 2000 with 100+100 nt paired-end reads. To prevent cross-contamination, the mother and child libraries were prepared one month apart and sequenced in separate runs. For each donor, somewhere between about 450,000 and 2,000,000 distinct TCR beta clonotypes were identified. Naive TCR beta clonotypes were estimated from low-frequency clonotypes matched to each donor's FACS-determined naive share, without sorting.

This TCR derives from a boy between 10 and 17 years old in good health. Sequencing was carried out using blood. The chain couples TRBV7-9 to TRBJ2-6; TRBD2 is a weak D gene call, 5 bases matching. The bases are TGTGCCAGCAGCGGGGAGTTAGGCAGTAGCTCTGGGGCCAACGTCCTGACTTTC. Translated, it reads CASSGELGSSSGANVLTF.